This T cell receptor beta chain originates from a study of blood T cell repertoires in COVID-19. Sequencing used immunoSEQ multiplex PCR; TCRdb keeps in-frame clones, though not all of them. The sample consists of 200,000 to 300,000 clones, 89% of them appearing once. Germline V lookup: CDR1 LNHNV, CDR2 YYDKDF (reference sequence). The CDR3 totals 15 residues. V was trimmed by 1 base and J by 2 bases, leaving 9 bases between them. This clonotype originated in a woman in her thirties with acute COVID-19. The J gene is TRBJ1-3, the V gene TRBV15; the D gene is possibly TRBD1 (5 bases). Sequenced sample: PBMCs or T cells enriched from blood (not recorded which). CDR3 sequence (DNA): TGTGCCACCAGCAGAGCGGGGGGAACTGGAAACACCATATATTTT. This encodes CATSRAGGTGNTIYF. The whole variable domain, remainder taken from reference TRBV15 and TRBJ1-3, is DAMVIQNPRYQVTQFGKPVTLSCSQTLNHNVMYWYQQKSSQAPKLLFHYYDKDFNNEADTPDNFQSRRPNTSFCFLDIRSPGLGDTAMYLCATSRAGGTGNTIYFGEGSWLTVV.